This T cell receptor beta chain was identified in a study of control samples from healthy donors and cancer patients. Data came from immunoSEQ multiplex PCR; TCRdb stores just in-frame clones and leaves some out. The top ten clones hold approximately 7.8% of a sample with around 120,000 clones, approximately 89% of them seen once. Trimming removed 5 bases from V and 1 base from J, with 14 bases in between. This CDR3 region has 15 residues. The V gene's germline CDR1 is ENHRY and CDR2 SYGVKD. V gene TRBV10-3 combines with J gene TRBJ2-5, with D possibly being TRBD2 (5 bases). Sequencing was performed on blood. The source of this sequence is a woman in her late teens or twenties in good health. As DNA, the CDR3 is TGTGCCATCAGTACTAGTCTCGGGTCCCAAGAGACCCAGTACTTC. Its protein product is CAISTSLGSQETQYF.